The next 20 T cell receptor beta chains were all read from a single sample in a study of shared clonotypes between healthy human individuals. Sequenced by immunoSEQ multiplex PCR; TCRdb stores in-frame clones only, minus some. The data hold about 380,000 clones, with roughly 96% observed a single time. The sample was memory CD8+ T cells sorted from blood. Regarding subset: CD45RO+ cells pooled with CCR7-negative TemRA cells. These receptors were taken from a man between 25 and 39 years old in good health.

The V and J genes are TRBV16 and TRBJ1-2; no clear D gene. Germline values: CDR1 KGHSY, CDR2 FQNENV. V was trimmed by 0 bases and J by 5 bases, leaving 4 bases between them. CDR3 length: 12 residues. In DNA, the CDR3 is TGTGCCAGCAGCCAATCGGGGTATGGCTACACCTTC. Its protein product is CASSQSGYGYTF.

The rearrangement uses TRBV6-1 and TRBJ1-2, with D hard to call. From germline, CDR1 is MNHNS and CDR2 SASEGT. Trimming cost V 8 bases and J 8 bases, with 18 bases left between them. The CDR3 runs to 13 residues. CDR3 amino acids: CASLRLQDHGYTF. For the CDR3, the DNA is TGTGCCAGCCTGAGGTTGCAGGACCACGGCTACACCTTC.

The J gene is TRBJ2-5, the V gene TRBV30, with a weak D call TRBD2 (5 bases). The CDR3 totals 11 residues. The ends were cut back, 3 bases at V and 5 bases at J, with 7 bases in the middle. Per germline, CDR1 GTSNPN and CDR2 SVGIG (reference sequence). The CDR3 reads CAWRRAETQYF. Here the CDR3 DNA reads TGTGCCTGGAGGCGGGCCGAGACCCAGTACTTC.

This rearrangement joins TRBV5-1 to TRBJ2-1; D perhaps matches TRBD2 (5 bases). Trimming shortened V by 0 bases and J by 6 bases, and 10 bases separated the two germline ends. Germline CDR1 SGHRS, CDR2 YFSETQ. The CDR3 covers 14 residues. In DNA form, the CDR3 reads TGCGCCAGCAGCTTGGGAGGGTTGGGCAATGAGCAGTTCTTC. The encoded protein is CASSLGGLGNEQFF.

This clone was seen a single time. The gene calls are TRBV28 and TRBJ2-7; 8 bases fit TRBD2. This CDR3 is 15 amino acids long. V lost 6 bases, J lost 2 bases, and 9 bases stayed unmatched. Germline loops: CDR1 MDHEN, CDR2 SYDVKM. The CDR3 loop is CASRGTSGGTYEQYF. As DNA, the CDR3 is TGTGCCAGCAGGGGAACTAGCGGAGGCACCTACGAGCAGTACTTC.

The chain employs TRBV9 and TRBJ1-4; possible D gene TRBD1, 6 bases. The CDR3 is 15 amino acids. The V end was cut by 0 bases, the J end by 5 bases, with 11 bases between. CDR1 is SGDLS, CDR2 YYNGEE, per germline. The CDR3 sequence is CASSVADSRNEKLFF. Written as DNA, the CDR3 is TGTGCCAGCAGCGTAGCGGACAGTAGGAATGAAAAACTGTTTTTT. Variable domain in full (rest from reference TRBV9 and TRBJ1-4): DSGVTQTPKHLITATGQRVTLRCSPRSGDLSVYWYQQSLDQGLQFLIQYYNGEERAKGNILERFSAQQFPDLHSELNLSSLELGDSALYFCASSVADSRNEKLFFGSGTQLSVL.

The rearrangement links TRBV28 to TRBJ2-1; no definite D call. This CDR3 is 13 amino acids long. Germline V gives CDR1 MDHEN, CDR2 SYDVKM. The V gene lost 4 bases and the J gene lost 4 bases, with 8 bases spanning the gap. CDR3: CASSSPLYNEQFF. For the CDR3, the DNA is TGTGCCAGCAGTTCCCCACTATACAATGAGCAGTTCTTC.

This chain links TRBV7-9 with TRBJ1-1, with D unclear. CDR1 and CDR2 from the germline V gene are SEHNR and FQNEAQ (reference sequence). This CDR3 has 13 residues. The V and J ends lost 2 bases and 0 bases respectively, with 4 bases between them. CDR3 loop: CASSLWVNTEAFF. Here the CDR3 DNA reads TGTGCCAGCAGCTTATGGGTGAACACTGAAGCTTTCTTT.

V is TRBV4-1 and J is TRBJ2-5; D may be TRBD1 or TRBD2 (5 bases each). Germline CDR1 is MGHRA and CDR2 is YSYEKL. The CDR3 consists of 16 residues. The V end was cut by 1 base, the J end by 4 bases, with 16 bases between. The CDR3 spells CASSQAPRGAGETQYF. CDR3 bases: TGCGCCAGCAGCCAAGCCCCCCGGGGCGCAGGAGAGACCCAGTACTTC.

The CDR3 sequence is CASDSGRVADTQYF. The DNA of the CDR3 is TGCGCCAGTGATAGCGGGAGGGTGGCAGATACGCAGTATTTT. The chain links TRBV5-1 to TRBJ2-3; 11 positions match TRBD2. CDR1 and CDR2 (germline): SGHRS, YFSETQ. The CDR3 extends over 14 amino acids. J gave up 4 bases and V 8 bases, and 6 bases lay outside the gene matches. The full variable domain, rest sourced from reference TRBV5-1 and TRBJ2-3, is KAGVTQTPRYLIKTRGQQVTLSCSPISGHRSVSWYQQTPGQGLQFLFEYFSETQRNKGNFPGRFSGRQFSNSRSEMNVSTLELGDSALYLCASDSGRVADTQYFGPGTRLTVL.

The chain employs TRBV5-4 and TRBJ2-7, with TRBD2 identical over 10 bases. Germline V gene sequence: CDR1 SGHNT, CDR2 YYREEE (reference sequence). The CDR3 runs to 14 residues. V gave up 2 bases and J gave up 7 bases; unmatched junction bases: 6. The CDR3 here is CASSFSLAGEEQYF. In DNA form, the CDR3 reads TGTGCCAGCAGCTTCTCGCTAGCGGGAGAAGAGCAGTACTTC.

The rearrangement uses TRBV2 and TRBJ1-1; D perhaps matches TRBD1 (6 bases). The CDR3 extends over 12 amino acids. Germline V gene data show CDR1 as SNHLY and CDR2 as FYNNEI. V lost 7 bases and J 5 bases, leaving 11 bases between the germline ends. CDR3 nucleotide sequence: TGTGCCAGCAATGGGGGGCGTACTGAAGCTTTCTTT. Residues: CASNGGRTEAFF.

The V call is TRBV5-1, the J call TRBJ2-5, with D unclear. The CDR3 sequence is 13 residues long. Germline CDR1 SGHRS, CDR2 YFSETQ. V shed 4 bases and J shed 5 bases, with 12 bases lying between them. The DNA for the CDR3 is TGCGCCAGCAGCCCCAAGCTGTTGGAGACCCAGTACTTC. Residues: CASSPKLLETQYF. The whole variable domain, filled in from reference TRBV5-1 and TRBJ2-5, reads KAGVTQTPRYLIKTRGQQVTLSCSPISGHRSVSWYQQTPGQGLQFLFEYFSETQRNKGNFPGRFSGRQFSNSRSEMNVSTLELGDSALYLCASSPKLLETQYFGPGTRLLVL.

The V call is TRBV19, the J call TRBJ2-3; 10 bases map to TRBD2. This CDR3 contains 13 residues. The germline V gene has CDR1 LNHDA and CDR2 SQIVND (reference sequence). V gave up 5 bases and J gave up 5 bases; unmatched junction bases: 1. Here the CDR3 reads CASSQREGDTQYF. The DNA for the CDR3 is TGTGCCAGTAGTCAGCGGGAGGGAGATACGCAGTATTTT.

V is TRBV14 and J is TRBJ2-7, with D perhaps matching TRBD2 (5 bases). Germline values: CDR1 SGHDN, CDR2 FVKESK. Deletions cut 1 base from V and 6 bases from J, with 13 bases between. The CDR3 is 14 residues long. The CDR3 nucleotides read TGTGCCAGCAGCCAAGCGAGCGGAAAAGGCGAGCAGTACTTC. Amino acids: CASSQASGKGEQYF.

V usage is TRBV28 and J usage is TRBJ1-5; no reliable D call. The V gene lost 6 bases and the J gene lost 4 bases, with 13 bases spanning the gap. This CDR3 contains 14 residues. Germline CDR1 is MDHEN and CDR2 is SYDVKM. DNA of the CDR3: TGTGCCAGCAGCATGTTCGGGCCAAATCAGCCCCAGCATTTT. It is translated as CASSMFGPNQPQHF.

CDR3 in amino acids: CASSYPSSYEQYF. The CDR3 region has the DNA TGTGCCAGCAGTTATCCTAGCTCCTACGAGCAGTACTTC. This chain joins TRBV6-6 and TRBJ2-7; D unresolved. CDR3 length: 13 amino acids. In germline, CDR1 is MNHNY, CDR2 SVGAGI (reference sequence). Trimming pared 3 bases from V and 0 bases from J, leaving 6 bases between.

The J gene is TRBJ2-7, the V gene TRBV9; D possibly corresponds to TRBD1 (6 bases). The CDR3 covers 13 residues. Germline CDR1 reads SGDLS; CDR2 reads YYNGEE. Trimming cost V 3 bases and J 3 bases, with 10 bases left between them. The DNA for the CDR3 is TGTGCCAGCAGCGAAAAGACAGGCTACGAGCAGTACTTC. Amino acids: CASSEKTGYEQYF.

The DNA of the CDR3 is TGTGCCAGCAGTCCTTCGGTGGAGACCCAGTACTTC. Translation: CASSPSVETQYF. The chain recombines TRBV2 with TRBJ2-5; D uncertain. CDR1 SNHLY and CDR2 FYNNEI come from the germline V gene. Trimming shortened V by 5 bases and J by 5 bases, and 9 bases separated the two germline ends. This CDR3 contains 12 residues.

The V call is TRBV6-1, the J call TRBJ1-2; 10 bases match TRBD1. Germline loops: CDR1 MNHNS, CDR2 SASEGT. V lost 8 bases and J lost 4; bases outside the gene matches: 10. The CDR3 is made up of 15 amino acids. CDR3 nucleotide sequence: TGTGCCAGCGGCCGGGACAGGGGCCTCATCTATGGCTACACCTTC. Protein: CASGRDRGLIYGYTF.